The T cell receptor (beta chain) under discussion was sequenced for a study of cytomegalovirus exposure and HLA in healthy donors. In the study overall: The same platform was used for the 110 or so validation repertoires as for the roughly 670 first-cohort repertoires, as reported in a later analysis.

Germline values: CDR1 WNHNN, CDR2 SYGVQD (reference sequence). Trimming pared 4 bases from V and 0 bases from J, leaving 2 bases between. The CDR3 is 12 amino acids. As concerns this clone: The antigen is undetermined.

General study findings and limits: Many donors carried some public TCRs, although rarity characterized most TCR sequences. Testing in vitro showed a few CMV-associated chains specific for CMV antigens.

Sequencing was performed with immunoSEQ multiplex PCR; in TCRdb, only in-frame clones are kept and a portion is missing. The profile shows roughly 70,000 clones, roughly 96% of them singletons. Sequenced sample: PBMCs. This chain uses TRBV10-1 with TRBJ2-3; D uncertain. This receptor was taken from a man between 18 and 35 years old in good health and CMV-seronegative. The chain's CDR3 is CASSASTDTQYF. Here the CDR3 DNA reads TGCGCCAGCAGTGCTAGCACAGATACGCAGTATTTT.